The source of this TCR beta chain is a study of post-analysis software for immune sequencing data. Study results and limitations: Compared with controls, patients had more of roughly five TRBV segments, including TRBV5-6, TRBV5-1 and TRBV20-1.

Unique-molecular-identifier-tagged TCR beta cDNA libraries were used. One entry per CDR3 protein, called by TCRdb with MiXCR from the PCR reads. The sample yields 700,000 to 800,000 distinct CDR3 sequences, just under 30% seen once. Trimming took off 3 bases at V and 0 bases at J, with 15 bases between the two ends. From germline, CDR1 is MDHEN and CDR2 SYDVKM. The CDR3 has 17 amino acids. As concerns this clonotype: The antigen remains undetermined.

The genes are TRBV28 and TRBJ1-5; no clear D. Sample: blood. The sequence came from a girl aged 5-17 years with multiple sclerosis. CDR3 loop: CASSLLDFGSSNQPQHF. The CDR3 DNA follows: TGTGCCAGCAGTTTGTTGGACTTCGGATCTAGCAATCAGCCCCAGCATTTT.